The 29 T cell receptor beta chains below come from one sample, sequenced in a study of shared clonotypes between healthy human individuals (dated by TCRdb to between 2020 and 2021). To prepare the library, the immunoSEQ multiplex PCR assay was applied. TCRdb took this table from immuneACCESS and kept in-frame rearrangements with V and J called. Such tables lack part of the clones; where checked against another copy, unresolved V genes explain under half of the gap, and the rest is unexplained. For this sample there are about 1.1 million clones; 70% to 80% appear just once. The ten largest clones represent 0.4% to 0.55% of the sample. Sequences were obtained from memory CD4+ T cells from PBMCs. The cell subset or site tag for this specimen amounts to: CD45RA-negative fraction. These receptors originate from a young man in good health. Some clones in this sample may be carry-over from other donors' samples.

This sequence joins TRBV2 and TRBJ1-5, with a possible D match to TRBD1 (5 bases). Germline V gives CDR1 SNHLY, CDR2 FYNNEI. The CDR3 spans 14 residues. Trimming removed 7 bases from V and 2 bases from J, with 12 bases in between. CDR3 in DNA: TGTGCCAGCAAAGCGGGGACGGGCAATCAGCCCCAGCATTTT. Encoded protein: CASKAGTGNQPQHF.

This clone has only a few counts. V and J are TRBV5-4 and TRBJ2-7; 7 bases line up with TRBD2. J lost 9 bases, V lost 4 bases, and 10 bases had no gene match. CDR1 is SGHNT and CDR2 is YYREEE in the germline V gene (reference sequence). The CDR3 is 13 amino acids. CDR3 nucleotide sequence: TGTGCCAGCAGCCTGGGGACTACGGAAGGGCAGTACTTC. This translates into CASSLGTTEGQYF.

The chain combines TRBV5-1 with TRBJ1-3, with D unclear. The CDR3 loop spans 14 amino acids. Looked up from germline, CDR1 is SGHRS and CDR2 is YFSETQ. Deletions cut 8 bases from V and 0 bases from J, with 12 bases between. The CDR3 bases are TGCGCCAGTGCTATGGGGAACTCTGGAAACACCATATATTTT. It specifies CASAMGNSGNTIYF.

On this clone: This sample includes further DNA sequences coding for the same CDR3. This sequence joins TRBV28 and TRBJ2-5, with D uncertain. V was shortened by 4 bases and J by 1 base, with 4 bases between the two germline ends. Per germline, CDR1 MDHEN and CDR2 SYDVKM. CDR3 length: 12 amino acids. The chain's CDR3 is CASSSVQETQYF. In DNA form, the CDR3 reads TGTGCCAGCAGTTCGGTCCAAGAGACCCAGTACTTC.

CDR3: CASSQDRAIPGELFF. CDR3 nucleotide sequence: TGTGCCAGCAGCCAGGACAGGGCGATTCCCGGGGAGCTGTTTTTT. J is TRBJ2-2 and V is TRBV5-4; 8 nucleotides align to TRBD1. The V gene's germline CDR1 is SGHNT and CDR2 YYREEE (reference sequence). Unmatched junction bases numbered 8, after V lost 4 bases and J lost 6 bases. The CDR3 loop spans 15 amino acids.

This chain uses TRBV27 with TRBJ1-3, with D tentatively TRBD1 (5 bases). Germline CDR1 is MNHEY and CDR2 is SMNVEV (reference sequence). The V end lost 6 bases, the J end lost 4 bases, and 22 bases lay between the germline ends. This CDR3 has 17 residues. The CDR3 coding sequence is TGTGCCAGCAGACCCGTCGCTGGGGGGAAAGCCGGAAACACCATATATTTT. Its translation is CASRPVAGGKAGNTIYF.

The genes are TRBV5-6 and TRBJ1-2; 7 bases line up with TRBD1. There are 14 residues in the CDR3. J lost 4 bases, V lost 4 bases, and 7 bases had no gene match. Germline CDR1 SGHDT, CDR2 YYEEEE. The CDR3 DNA reads TGTGCCAGCAGCCGGAGACAGGGTATCTATGGCTACACCTTC. The encoded protein is CASSRRQGIYGYTF.

This clone was observed a few times. The V and J genes are TRBV7-8 and TRBJ1-3, with TRBD1 matching over 7 bases. The trim removed 5 bases at V and 4 bases at J, leaving 11 bases unmatched. The CDR3 sequence is 16 residues long. Per germline, CDR1 SGHVS and CDR2 FQNEAQ. The CDR3 region is CASSPRNRGAGNTIYF. DNA of the CDR3: TGTGCCAGCAGCCCAAGAAACAGGGGAGCCGGAAACACCATATATTTT.

The chain recombines TRBV6-1 with TRBJ1-2, with D maybe TRBD1 (6 bases). Germline V gives CDR1 MNHNS, CDR2 SASEGT. The CDR3 extends over 13 amino acids. V lost 2 bases, J lost 5 bases, and 9 bases lay in between. The DNA for the CDR3 is TGTGCCAGCAGTGAAAGCAGGGGTTATGGCTACACCTTC. Residues: CASSESRGYGYTF.

This clone was seen once. This same CDR3 is encoded by further DNA sequences in the sample. The chain has TRBV5-1 and TRBJ2-6; D is unresolved. Trimming shortened V by 4 bases and J by 0 bases, and 11 bases separated the two germline ends. CDR3 length: 16 residues. The V gene's germline CDR1 is SGHRS and CDR2 YFSETQ. The CDR3 coding sequence is TGCGCCAGCAGCCTAGACGGAGTCTCTGGGGCCAACGTCCTGACTTTC. Amino acids: CASSLDGVSGANVLTF.

The chain recombines TRBV28 with TRBJ1-1, with a tentative D call TRBD1 (5 bases). This CDR3 has 14 amino acids. V lost 8 bases to trimming and J lost 0 bases, with 13 bases between them. CDR1 and CDR2 (germline): MDHEN, SYDVKM. CDR3 residues: CASVSGTLNTEAFF. In DNA, the CDR3 is TGTGCCAGCGTCTCCGGGACTTTGAACACTGAAGCTTTCTTT.

This clone was recorded at least ten times. J is TRBJ2-1 and V is TRBV7-8; TRBD1 matches 7 bases. Losses at the gene ends were 4 bases for V and 6 bases for J; bases not matched to a gene: 6. The CDR3 length is 14 residues. Germline V gene data show CDR1 as SGHVS and CDR2 as FQNEAQ. The CDR3 DNA reads TGTGCCAGCAGCTCCCACAGGGGAGCCAATGAGCAGTTCTTC. Translation: CASSSHRGANEQFF. Full variable domain (remainder filled in from reference TRBV7-8 and TRBJ2-1): GAGVSQSPRYKVAKRGQDVALRCDPISGHVSLFWYQQALGQGPEFLTYFQNEAQLDKSGLPSDRFFAERPEGSVSTLKIQRTQQEDSAVYLCASSSHRGANEQFFGPGTRLTVL.

The chain has TRBV7-9 and TRBJ1-4, with a possible D match to TRBD1 (5 bases). Deletions cut 1 base from V and 6 bases from J, with 9 bases between. CDR3 length: 14 amino acids. Looked up from germline, CDR1 is SEHNR and CDR2 is FQNEAQ (reference sequence). CDR3 sequence: CASSLGGAYEKLFF. The CDR3 DNA sequence: TGTGCCAGCAGCTTAGGGGGCGCTTATGAAAAACTGTTTTTT.

The gene calls are TRBV9 and TRBJ1-2, with 8 positions matching TRBD1. This CDR3 has 15 residues. CDR1 is SGDLS, CDR2 YYNGEE, per germline. With 0 bases clipped from V and 5 bases from J, the junction kept 6 bases outside the gene matches. The CDR3 DNA reads TGTGCCAGCAGCGTAGGGGCAGGGGGCGAGTATGGCTACACCTTC. Its protein product is CASSVGAGGEYGYTF. Full variable domain (rest looked up from reference TRBV9 and TRBJ1-2): DSGVTQTPKHLITATGQRVTLRCSPRSGDLSVYWYQQSLDQGLQFLIQYYNGEERAKGNILERFSAQQFPDLHSELNLSSLELGDSALYFCASSVGAGGEYGYTFGSGTRLTVV.

V usage is TRBV6-1 and J usage is TRBJ2-4; weak D call: TRBD2 (6 bases). Germline CDR1 is MNHNS and CDR2 is SASEGT. V was shortened by 4 bases and J by 0 bases, with 16 bases between the two germline ends. This CDR3 is built from 17 residues. Here the CDR3 reads CASSALGGSQAKNIQYF. In DNA, the CDR3 is TGTGCCAGCAGTGCCTTGGGGGGTTCACAAGCCAAAAACATTCAGTACTTC.

The chain carries TRBV6-6 and TRBJ2-7, with TRBD2 matching 10 bases. Per germline, CDR1 MNHNY and CDR2 SVGAGI (reference sequence). J lost 0 bases, V lost 7 bases, and 9 bases had no gene match. The CDR3 has 16 residues. This CDR3 reads CASNTLAGKGSYEQYF. DNA for the CDR3: TGTGCCAGCAACACACTAGCGGGAAAAGGCTCCTACGAGCAGTACTTC.

The CDR3, as DNA: TGTGCCAGCAGCGTAGATTCGGGAGGTGGAGAGACCCAGTACTTC. It specifies CASSVDSGGGETQYF. The chain is built from TRBV9 and TRBJ2-5; 7 bases align to TRBD2. This CDR3 has 15 residues. J lost 4 bases, V lost 0 bases, and 6 bases had no gene match. Germline CDR1 and CDR2: SGDLS and YYNGEE.

The chain is built from TRBV27 and TRBJ2-5; a weak D match, TRBD1 (5 bases). The CDR3 totals 15 residues. The germline V gene has CDR1 MNHEY and CDR2 SMNVEV (reference sequence). V was pared by 3 bases and J by 9 bases, with 20 bases between. The CDR3 nucleotides are TGTGCCAGCAGTTTGGCATCAACAGGCCACCGGGCCCAGTACTTC. It encodes CASSLASTGHRAQYF.

The chain employs TRBV18 and TRBJ2-3; possibly TRBD2 for D (6 bases). Per the germline V gene, CDR1 is KGHSH and CDR2 is LQKENI. V was cut by 1 base and J by 1 base, with 6 bases left in between. The CDR3 runs 14 residues. The CDR3 region has the DNA TGTGCCAGCTCACCACGCGGGGGCACAGATACGCAGTATTTT. It specifies CASSPRGGTDTQYF.

The chain couples TRBV11-2 to TRBJ2-1; 7 bases fit TRBD1. The CDR3 consists of 13 residues. J gave up 12 bases and V 1 base, and 6 bases lay outside the gene matches. Looked up from germline, CDR1 is SGHAT and CDR2 is FQNNGV. This chain's CDR3 is CASSLATGDLQFF. The DNA for the CDR3 is TGTGCCAGCAGCTTAGCCACAGGGGACCTGCAGTTCTTC. The complete variable domain, with remaining parts taken from reference TRBV11-2 and TRBJ2-1, reads EAGVAQSPRYKIIEKRQSVAFWCNPISGHATLYWYQQILGQGPKLLIQFQNNGVVDDSQLPKDRFSAERLKGVDSTLKIQPAKLEDSAVYLCASSLATGDLQFFGPGTRLTVL.

V usage is TRBV7-9 and J usage is TRBJ2-3; tentative D call: TRBD1 (6 bases). This CDR3 has 14 amino acids. CDR1 is SEHNR and CDR2 is FQNEAQ in the germline V gene (reference sequence). V was pared by 5 bases and J by 5 bases, with 14 bases between. The CDR3 DNA reads as TGTGCCAGCAGCCGGGGCAGGGGCGGAGATACGCAGTATTTT. Protein sequence: CASSRGRGGDTQYF.

The chain uses TRBV5-4 and TRBJ2-3; the D gene is possibly TRBD2 (5 bases). CDR3 length equals 15 residues. V shed 5 bases and J shed 0 bases, with 13 bases lying between them. Germline-derived CDR1 and CDR2 are SGHNT and YYREEE (reference sequence). The CDR3 loop reads CASRFSALSTDTQYF. The CDR3 nucleotides are TGTGCCAGCAGATTTAGCGCCCTGAGCACAGATACGCAGTATTTT. The full variable domain, completed using reference TRBV5-4 and TRBJ2-3, is ETGVTQSPTHLIKTRGQQVTLRCSSQSGHNTVSWYQQALGQGPQFIFQYYREEENGRGNFPPRFSGLQFPNYSSELNVNALELDDSALYLCASRFSALSTDTQYFGPGTRLTVL.

As concerns this clone: At one boundary the junction diverges from the germline segment, which might be a read error. The chain combines TRBV19 with TRBJ1-1; 10 bases match TRBD1. The CDR3 totals 14 residues. Germline V gene sequence: CDR1 LNHDA, CDR2 SQIVND (reference sequence). CDR3 loop: CASSIGDRGGEAFF. Written as DNA, the CDR3 is TGTGCCAGTAGCATAGGGGACAGGGGAGGCGAAGCTTTCTTT.

With regard to this clone: Other DNA sequences in this specimen translate into the identical CDR3. The chain employs TRBV30 and TRBJ1-3; D uncertain. The CDR3 loop spans 12 amino acids. V lost 2 bases, J lost 4 bases, and 6 bases lay in between. Germline-derived CDR1 and CDR2 are GTSNPN and SVGIG (reference sequence). CDR3 residues: CAWSLRGNTIYF. CDR3 DNA sequence: TGTGCCTGGAGTCTGAGAGGAAACACCATATATTTT.

The chain combines TRBV7-8 with TRBJ2-1; D not resolved. Trimming pared 7 bases from V and 0 bases from J, leaving 10 bases between. Germline assignment: CDR1 SGHVS and CDR2 FQNEAQ. The CDR3 consists of 14 residues. The CDR3 DNA is TGTGCCAGCACCCGTGTGAGCTCCTACAATGAGCAGTTCTTC. The encoded protein is CASTRVSSYNEQFF. Supplemented by reference TRBV7-8 and TRBJ2-1, the full variable domain reads GAGVSQSPRYKVAKRGQDVALRCDPISGHVSLFWYQQALGQGPEFLTYFQNEAQLDKSGLPSDRFFAERPEGSVSTLKIQRTQQEDSAVYLCASTRVSSYNEQFFGPGTRLTVL.

This clone has a handful of counts. The chain joins TRBV28 to TRBJ1-2; D is unresolved. This CDR3 region has 15 residues. From germline, CDR1 is MDHEN and CDR2 SYDVKM. The V and J ends lost 8 bases and 4 bases respectively, with 20 bases between them. CDR3 DNA: TGTGCCAGCGGGCCACCAATAAGAGTTTCCTATGGCTACACCTTC. Protein: CASGPPIRVSYGYTF.

This clone has just a few counts. This sequence joins TRBV4-3 and TRBJ2-5, with TRBD2 matching over 9 bases. The last part of the DNA fits TRBJ2-7 better; the J call may be wrong. This CDR3 is built from 15 residues. CDR1 and CDR2 from the germline V gene are LGHNA and YSLEER. DNA for the CDR3: TGCGCCAGCAGCCAAGAGCGGGAGGGAGCCTACGAGCAGTACTTC. Translation: CASSQEREGAYEQYF.

Notes on this clone: The sample holds other DNA sequences that translate to the same CDR3. This sequence joins TRBV9 and TRBJ2-7; TRBD1 matches at 7 bases. CDR3 length: 14 residues. The junction had 2 bases not matched to a gene; V was cut back by 0 bases and J by 2 bases. Germline V gives CDR1 SGDLS, CDR2 YYNGEE. The chain's CDR3 is CASSVDRGPYEQYF. The CDR3, as DNA: TGTGCCAGCAGCGTAGACAGGGGTCCCTACGAGCAGTACTTC.

For this clone: The same CDR3 also results from other DNA sequences found in this sample. The rearrangement joins TRBV28 to TRBJ2-7; tentatively, D is TRBD1 (6 bases). There are 12 residues in the CDR3. The V gene lost 5 bases and the J gene lost 3 bases, with 8 bases spanning the gap. CDR1 MDHEN and CDR2 SYDVKM come from the germline V gene. The CDR3 nucleotides read TGTGCCAGCAGTCCACAGGGCTACGAGCAGTACTTC. Protein sequence: CASSPQGYEQYF.